The 3 T cell receptor beta chains given below trace back to one sample, sequenced in a study of identical twins. TCRdb reanalysed the 5' RACE reads using MiXCR and keeps one entry per CDR3 protein. The sample carries under 300,000 distinct CDR3 sequences, 9.5% to 15% recorded once. This same sample was also taken into another study, of yellow fever vaccine responses in identical twins.

The material sequenced was memory (CD45RO+) T cells sorted from blood. These receptors all come from a woman under 30 in good health.

This chain uses TRBV3-1 with TRBJ2-7; D assignment may be TRBD1 or TRBD2 (5 bases each). In germline, CDR1 is LGHDT, CDR2 YNNKEL (reference sequence). The CDR3 consists of 13 residues. The ends were cut back, 8 bases at V and 6 bases at J, with 17 bases in the middle. The CDR3 DNA follows: TGTGCCAGCGGGACCACCAACCGGGGCGAGCAGTACTTC. It yields the protein CASGTTNRGEQYF.

This clonotype has just a few counts. This sequence joins TRBV15 and TRBJ2-7, with D possibly matching TRBD1 (5 bases). This CDR3 is 14 amino acids long. Germline V CDR1 and CDR2: LNHNV, YYDKDF (reference sequence). V was clipped by 0 bases and J by 2 bases, with 8 bases between them. DNA of the CDR3: TGTGCCACCAGCAGAGACAGGGCTACCTACGAGCAGTACTTC. This encodes CATSRDRATYEQYF.

The V and J genes are TRBV5-1 and TRBJ1-2, with no clear D. V was trimmed by 3 bases and J by 4 bases, leaving 19 bases between them. Germline loops: CDR1 SGHRS, CDR2 YFSETQ. The CDR3 covers 16 residues. The CDR3 region is CASSSAPASSIYGYTF. CDR3 DNA: TGCGCCAGCAGCTCGGCTCCGGCCTCTAGCATCTATGGCTACACCTTC.